This TCR beta chain was found in a study of cytomegalovirus exposure and HLA in healthy donors. Study-wide findings and caveats: One cluster of highly shared sequence variants probably arose as a sequencing artifact.

Donors were ostensibly healthy at sampling, although undocumented immune exposures were probable. A note on this clone: Its matching antigen is unknown.

Per germline, CDR1 SEHNR and CDR2 FQNEAQ (reference sequence). The CDR3 consists of 9 residues. The V gene lost 11 bases and the J gene lost 8 bases, with 9 bases spanning the gap. This PCR relied on a set of 60 Vbeta primers and 13 Jbeta primers. In the original analysis: Around 10 million shared chains were among tens of millions of unique TCR beta chains counted in a later analysis. Repertoires were generated with immunoSEQ multiplex PCR, while TCRdb's copy carries only in-frame clones and drops some. V, J and clone size derive from that table, while D and trimming were established from the DNA sequence. Found here are fewer than 200,000 clones, 81% of them singletons; the top ten hold about 2.2%.

The sequencing sample was made of PBMCs. The receptor was isolated from a woman younger than 45 in good health and CMV-seronegative. This rearrangement joins TRBV7-9 to TRBJ1-2; maybe TRBD1 (5 bases). The CDR3 loop is CAVGGGYTF. The CDR3 DNA follows: TGTGCCGTGGGGGGAGGCTACACCTTC.